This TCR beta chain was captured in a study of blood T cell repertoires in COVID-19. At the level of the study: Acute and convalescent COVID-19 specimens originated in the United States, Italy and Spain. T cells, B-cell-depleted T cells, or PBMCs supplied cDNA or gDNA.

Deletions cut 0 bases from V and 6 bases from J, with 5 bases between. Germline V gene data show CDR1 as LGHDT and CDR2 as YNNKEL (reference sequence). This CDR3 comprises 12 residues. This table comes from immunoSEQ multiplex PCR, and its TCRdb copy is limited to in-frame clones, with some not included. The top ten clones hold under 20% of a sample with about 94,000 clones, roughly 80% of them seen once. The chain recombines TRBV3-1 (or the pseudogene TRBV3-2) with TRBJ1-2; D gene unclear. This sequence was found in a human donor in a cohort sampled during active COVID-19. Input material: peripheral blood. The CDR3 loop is CASSQDSHGYTF. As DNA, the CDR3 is TGTGCCAGCAGCCAAGACAGTCATGGCTACACCTTC.